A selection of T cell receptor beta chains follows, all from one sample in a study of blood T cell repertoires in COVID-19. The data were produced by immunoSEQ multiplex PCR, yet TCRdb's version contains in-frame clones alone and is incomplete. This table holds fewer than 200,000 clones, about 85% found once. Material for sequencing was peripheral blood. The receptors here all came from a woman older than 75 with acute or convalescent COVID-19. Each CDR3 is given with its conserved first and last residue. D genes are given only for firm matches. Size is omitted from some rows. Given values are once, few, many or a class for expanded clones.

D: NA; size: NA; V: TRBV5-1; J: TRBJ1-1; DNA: TGCGCCAGCAGCCCGGGTCGTACTGAAGCTTTCTTT; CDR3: CASSPGRTEAFF
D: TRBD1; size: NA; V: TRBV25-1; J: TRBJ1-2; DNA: TGTGCCAGCAGTGGGAGGGGGACAGGGGAAAACTATGGCTACACCTTC; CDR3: CASSGRGTGENYGYTF
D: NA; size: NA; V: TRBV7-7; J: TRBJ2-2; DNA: TGTGCCAGCAGCTTAGAAAGCGCCTCGACCGGGGAGCTGTTTTTT; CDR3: CASSLESASTGELFF
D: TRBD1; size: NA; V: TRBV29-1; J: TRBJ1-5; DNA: TGCAGCGTACTTGAGACAGGGAGGAATCAGCCCCAGCATTTT; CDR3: CSVLETGRNQPQHF
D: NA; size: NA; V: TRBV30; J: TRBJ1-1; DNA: TGTGCCTGGAAGAGGCAGGGGTGGACTGAAGCTTTCTTT; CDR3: CAWKRQGWTEAFF
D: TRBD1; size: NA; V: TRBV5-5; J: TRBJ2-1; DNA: TGTGCCAGCAGCCTCAGGACAGGGGCCGCTGAGCAGTTCTTC; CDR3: CASSLRTGAAEQFF
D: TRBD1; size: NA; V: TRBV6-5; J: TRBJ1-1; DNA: TGTGCCAGCAGTTCCCTTAAGGGACAGGTGAACACTGAAGCTTTCTTT; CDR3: CASSSLKGQVNTEAFF
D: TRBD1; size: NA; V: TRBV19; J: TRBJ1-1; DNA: TGTGCCAGTAGAGGGACAGGGGGGATGAACACTGAAGCTTTCTTT; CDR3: CASRGTGGMNTEAFF
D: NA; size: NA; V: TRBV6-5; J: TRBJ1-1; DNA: TGTGCCAGCAGTCCCTCGCTCGGGGAGAACACTGAAGCTTTCTTT; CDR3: CASSPSLGENTEAFF
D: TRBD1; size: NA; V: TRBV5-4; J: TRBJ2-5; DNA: TGTGCCAGCAGCTTGGCGCAGGGGGCCTGGGAGACCCAGTACTTC; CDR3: CASSLAQGAWETQYF
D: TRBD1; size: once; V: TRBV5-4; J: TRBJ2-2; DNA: TGTGCCAGCAGCTTGGTTGGGACAGGGCGCACCGGGGAGCTGTTTTTT; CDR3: CASSLVGTGRTGELFF
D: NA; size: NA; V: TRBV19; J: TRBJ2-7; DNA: TGTGCCAGTAGTAAACAGGGTTTCGAGTACGAGCAGTACTTC; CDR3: CASSKQGFEYEQYF
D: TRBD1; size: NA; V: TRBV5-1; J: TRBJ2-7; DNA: TGCGCCAGCAGCTCAGCCGGGACAGTTTCCTACGAGCAGTACTTC; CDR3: CASSSAGTVSYEQYF
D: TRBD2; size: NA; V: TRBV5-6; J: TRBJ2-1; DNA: TGTGCCAGCAGCTTATTAGCCGGGACTAGCGGGAACAATGAGCAGTTCTTC; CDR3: CASSLLAGTSGNNEQFF
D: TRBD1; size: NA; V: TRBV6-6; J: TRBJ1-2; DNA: TGTGCCAGCAGGACAGGGACTAACTATGGCTACACCTTC; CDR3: CASRTGTNYGYTF
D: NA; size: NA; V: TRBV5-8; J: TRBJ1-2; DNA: TGTGCCAGCAGCTTCTCACAGGGATCCTATGGCTACACCTTC; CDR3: CASSFSQGSYGYTF
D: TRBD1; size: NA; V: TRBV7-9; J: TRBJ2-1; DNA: TGTGCCAGCAGCTTAGAGACAGGGTTCAATGAGCAGTTCTTC; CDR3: CASSLETGFNEQFF
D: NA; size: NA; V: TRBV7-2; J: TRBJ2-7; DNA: TGTGCCAGCAGCTTAGGGGCAGGGAACTCCTACGAGCAGTACTTC; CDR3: CASSLGAGNSYEQYF
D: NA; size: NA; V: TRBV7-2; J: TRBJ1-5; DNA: TGTGCCAGCAGCCCCCAGGTTATAAGCAATCAGCCCCAGCATTTT; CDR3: CASSPQVISNQPQHF
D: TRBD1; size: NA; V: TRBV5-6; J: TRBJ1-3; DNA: TGTGCCAGCAGCTCTCCTCGGACAGGCTCTGGAAACACCATATATTTT; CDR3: CASSSPRTGSGNTIYF
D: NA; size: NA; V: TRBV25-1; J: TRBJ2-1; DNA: TGTGCCAGCAGTGTCGCAGGCTCCTACAATGAGCAGTTCTTC; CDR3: CASSVAGSYNEQFF
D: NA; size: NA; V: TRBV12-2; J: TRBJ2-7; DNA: TGTGCAAGTCGCCAGGAGGTCCCGGGACACCCTCCCTACGAGCAGTACTTC; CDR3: CASRQEVPGHPPYEQYF
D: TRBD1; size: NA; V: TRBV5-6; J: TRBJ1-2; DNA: TGTGCCAGCAGACCCCGGGACAGGGCTGGCTACACCTTC; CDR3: CASRPRDRAGYTF
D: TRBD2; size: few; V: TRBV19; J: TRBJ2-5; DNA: TGTGCCAGCACAGTAGCGGGAGGGCGTGGAGAGACCCAGTACTTC; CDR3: CASTVAGGRGETQYF
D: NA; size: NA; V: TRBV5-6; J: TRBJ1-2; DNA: TGTGCCAGCAGTCCGGGGGGTGGTCCGGAGCGGGGTGGCTACACCTTC; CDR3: CASSPGGGPERGGYTF
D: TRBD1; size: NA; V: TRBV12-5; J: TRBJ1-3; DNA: TGTGCTAGTGGCAGATTAACAGGGGTCGGAAACACCATATATTTT; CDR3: CASGRLTGVGNTIYF
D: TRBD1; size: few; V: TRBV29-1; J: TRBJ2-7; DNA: TGCAGCGTGGCCGGACAGGGGCACGAGCAGTACTTC; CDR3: CSVAGQGHEQYF
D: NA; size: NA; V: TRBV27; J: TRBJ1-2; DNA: TGTGCCAGCAGCTCCAACGGACAGAGCTATGGCTACACCTTC; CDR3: CASSSNGQSYGYTF
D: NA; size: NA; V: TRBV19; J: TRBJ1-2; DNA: TGTGCCAGTAGTATAAACAGGGAGTATGGCTACACCTTC; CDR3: CASSINREYGYTF
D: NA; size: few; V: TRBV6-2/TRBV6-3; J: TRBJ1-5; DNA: TGTGCCAGCAGTTACCCGACAGGCGCCGGTATGCCCCAGCATTTT; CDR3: CASSYPTGAGMPQHF
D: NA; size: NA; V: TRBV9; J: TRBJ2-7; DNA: TGTGCCAGCAGCGCCCCTAGCTCCTACGAGCAGTACTTC; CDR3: CASSAPSSYEQYF
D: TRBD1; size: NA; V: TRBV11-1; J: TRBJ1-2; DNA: TGTGCCAGCAGCTTGGGTGGGACAGACTATGGCTACACCTTC; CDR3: CASSLGGTDYGYTF
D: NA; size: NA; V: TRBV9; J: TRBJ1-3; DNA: TGTGCCAGCAGCGTAGCCCCTGTGGGAAACACCATATATTTT; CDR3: CASSVAPVGNTIYF
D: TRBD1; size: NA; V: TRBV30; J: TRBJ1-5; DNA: TGTGCCTGGAGTGTACGGTCGGGGATCAGGGGGAATCAGCCCCAGCATTTT; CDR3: CAWSVRSGIRGNQPQHF
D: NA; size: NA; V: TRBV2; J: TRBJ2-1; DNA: TGTGCCAGCAGTCTTGCGGCCCCGTCCTACAATGAGCAGTTCTTC; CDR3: CASSLAAPSYNEQFF
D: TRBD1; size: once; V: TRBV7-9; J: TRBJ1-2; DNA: TGTGCCAGCAGCTTAGTGGGTGACAGGGGGCAGCGAGGCTACACCTTC; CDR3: CASSLVGDRGQRGYTF
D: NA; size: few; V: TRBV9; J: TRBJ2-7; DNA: TGTGCCAGCAGCCCGGCGGGGTTATCCTACGAGCAGTACTTC; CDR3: CASSPAGLSYEQYF
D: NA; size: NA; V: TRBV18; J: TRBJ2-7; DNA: TGTGCCAGCTCACCACCGTCCGGGGATACACTCGAGCAGTACTTC; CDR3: CASSPPSGDTLEQYF
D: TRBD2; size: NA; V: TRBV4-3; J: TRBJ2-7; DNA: TGCGCCAGCAGCCAAGATATACTAGCGGGGTCCTACGAGCAGTACTTC; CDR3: CASSQDILAGSYEQYF
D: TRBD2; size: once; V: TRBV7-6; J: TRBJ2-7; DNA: TGTGCCAGCAGCTCGTCTGTAGCGGGGGGCCGTCACGAGCAGTACTTC; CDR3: CASSSSVAGGRHEQYF
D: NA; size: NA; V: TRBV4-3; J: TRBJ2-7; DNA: TGCGCCAGCAGCCAAGTGGGAGTTGCCTCCTACGAGCAGTACTTC; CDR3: CASSQVGVASYEQYF
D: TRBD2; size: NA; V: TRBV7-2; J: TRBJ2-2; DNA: TGTGCCAGCAGCTTAGCTAGCGGGAGGGCCATCGGGACCGGGGAGCTGTTTTTT; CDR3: CASSLASGRAIGTGELFF
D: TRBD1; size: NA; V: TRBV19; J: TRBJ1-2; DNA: TGTGCCAGTAGTATAGCAGTCAGGGGGAACTATGGCTACACCTTC; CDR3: CASSIAVRGNYGYTF
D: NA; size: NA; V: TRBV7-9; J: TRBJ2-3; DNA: TGTGCCAGCAGCCCGCCGGAGGGGTCTAGCGAGATTCGAGATACGCAGTATTTT; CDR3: CASSPPEGSSEIRDTQYF
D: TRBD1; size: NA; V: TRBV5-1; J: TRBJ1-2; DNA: TGCGCCAGCAGCCCATCTTGGACAGGGACGAACTATGGCTACACCTTC; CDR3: CASSPSWTGTNYGYTF
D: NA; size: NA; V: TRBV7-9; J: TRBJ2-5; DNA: TGTGCCAGCAGCTTCCGACACGAAGAGACCCAGTACTTC; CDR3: CASSFRHEETQYF
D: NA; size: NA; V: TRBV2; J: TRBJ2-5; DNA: TGTGCCAGCAGTTCACCCGGGACAACCCAAGAGACCCAGTACTTC; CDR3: CASSSPGTTQETQYF
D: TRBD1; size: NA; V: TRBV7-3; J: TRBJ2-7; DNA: TGTGCCAGCAGCTTAACCGGACAGGGAAACTACGAGCAGTACTTC; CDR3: CASSLTGQGNYEQYF
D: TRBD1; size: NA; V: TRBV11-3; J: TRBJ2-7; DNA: TGTGCCAGCAGCTTGAATCCTTGGGACAGGGGGAGCGAGCAGTACTTC; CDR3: CASSLNPWDRGSEQYF
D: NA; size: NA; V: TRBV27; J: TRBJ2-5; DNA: TGTGCCAGCAGGAGCACGCTCCAAGAGACCCAGTACTTC; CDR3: CASRSTLQETQYF
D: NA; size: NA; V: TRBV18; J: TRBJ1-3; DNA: TGTGCCAGCTCTCTACGACAGCGAAGCTCTGGAAACACCATATATTTT; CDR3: CASSLRQRSSGNTIYF
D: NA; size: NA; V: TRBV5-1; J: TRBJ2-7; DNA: TGCGCCAGCAGCTTGGGAGGGTCGGCCCCGATCCCCTACGAGCAGTACTTC; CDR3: CASSLGGSAPIPYEQYF
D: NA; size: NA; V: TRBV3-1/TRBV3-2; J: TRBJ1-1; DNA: TGTGCCAGCAGCCAGATCGGTGAAGCTTTCTTT; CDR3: CASSQIGEAFF
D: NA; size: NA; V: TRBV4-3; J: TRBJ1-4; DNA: TGCGCCAGCAGCCAAGGGCGGGCGAATGAAAAACTGTTTTTT; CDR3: CASSQGRANEKLFF
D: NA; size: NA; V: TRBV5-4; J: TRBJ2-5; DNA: TGTGCCAGCAGCTTGGTCCCTAGCGCCCAAGAGACCCAGTACTTC; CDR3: CASSLVPSAQETQYF
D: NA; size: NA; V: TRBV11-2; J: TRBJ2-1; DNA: TGTGCCAGCAGCTTAGATAGGAGCAGGGGGAGGCACAATGAGCAGTTCTTC; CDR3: CASSLDRSRGRHNEQFF
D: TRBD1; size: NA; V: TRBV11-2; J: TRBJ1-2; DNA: TGTGCCAGCAGCGTTCCGGGACAGTACTATGGCTACACCTTC; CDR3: CASSVPGQYYGYTF
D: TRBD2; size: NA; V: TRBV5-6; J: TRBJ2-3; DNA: TGTGCCAGCACCGTCCGCCCGGGGGGGCCGACAGATACGCAGTATTTT; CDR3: CASTVRPGGPTDTQYF
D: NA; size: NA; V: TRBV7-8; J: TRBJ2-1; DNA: TGTGCCAGCAGGGCGACCAGGGTTCCCTCCTACAATGAGCAGTTCTTC; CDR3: CASRATRVPSYNEQFF